These 4 T cell receptor beta chains were sequenced from one sample in a study of cytomegalovirus exposure and HLA in healthy donors. The repertoire was sequenced with immunoSEQ multiplex PCR; TCRdb's copy has only in-frame clones and lacks some. Of around 230,000 clones in the sample, approximately 86% were seen once. The sequencing sample was made of PBMCs. These receptors all come from a woman in her 30s in good health and CMV-seropositive.

This chain joins TRBV18 and TRBJ1-4; the match to TRBD1 covers 9 bases. The V gene's germline CDR1 is KGHSH and CDR2 LQKENI. The V segment lost 3 bases and the J segment 7 bases; nucleotides outside the gene matches: 3. The CDR3 is 14 amino acids. As DNA, the CDR3 is TGTGCCAGCTCACCCGGACAGGGGTCTGAAAAACTGTTTTTT. It yields the protein CASSPGQGSEKLFF.

The rearrangement uses TRBV4-1 and TRBJ1-3; 7 bases agree with TRBD1. CDR3 size: 16 residues. In germline, CDR1 is MGHRA, CDR2 YSYEKL. V was clipped by 2 bases and J by 2 bases; unmatched bases: 6. Written as DNA, the CDR3 is TGCGCCAGCAGCCAATCCCTGACAGGGACTGGAAACACCATATATTTT. It encodes CASSQSLTGTGNTIYF.

The chain has TRBV5-1 and TRBJ2-1; TRBD2 is a possible D gene (5 bases). The CDR3 extends over 16 amino acids. V was trimmed by 5 bases and J by 0 bases, leaving 15 bases between them. Germline CDR1 reads SGHRS; CDR2 reads YFSETQ. The CDR3 sequence is CASRRAVASSYNEQFF. The CDR3 DNA is TGCGCCAGCAGAAGAGCGGTGGCTAGCTCCTACAATGAGCAGTTCTTC.

The chain recombines TRBV6-6 with TRBJ2-7; 7 nucleotides match TRBD1. J lost 2 bases, V lost 4 bases, and 8 bases had no gene match. CDR3 length: 15 residues. Per germline, CDR1 MNHNY and CDR2 SVGAGI (reference sequence). CDR3 protein: CASSFLQGFTYEQYF. CDR3 DNA sequence: TGTGCCAGCAGTTTTCTACAGGGGTTTACCTACGAGCAGTACTTC.